This note documents a single T cell receptor beta chain sequence. Original analysis: For nucleated cells, counts were estimated from reference gene primer amplification. TCRdb's copy holds only in-frame clones and misses some; the assay was immunoSEQ multiplex PCR. For V, J and clone size, that table is used; D and trimming come from the DNA. The table lists 270,000 or so clones, about nine tenths of them singletons. Per germline, CDR1 LNHDA and CDR2 SQIVND (reference sequence). With 5 bases clipped from V and 12 bases from J, the junction kept 11 bases outside the gene matches. The CDR3 covers 15 residues. This sample is part of a study of blood T cell repertoires in COVID-19. Whole-study context: The United States, Italy and Spain provided the acute and convalescent COVID-19 samples. The analysed material was cDNA or gDNA that came from T cells, B-cell-depleted T cells, or PBMCs.

The receptor's source is a woman aged 25 to 39 with active or convalescent COVID-19. This chain joins TRBV19 and TRBJ2-1; 12 positions agree with TRBD2. Sequencing was carried out using peripheral blood. This CDR3 reads CASSERPSGGALQFF. The CDR3 region has the DNA TGTGCCAGTAGTGAAAGACCTAGCGGGGGGGCGTTGCAGTTCTTC.